This passage covers 7 T cell receptor beta chains from one sample sequenced in a study of cytomegalovirus exposure and HLA in healthy donors. With 60 Vbeta and 13 Jbeta primers, the PCR was carried out. Clones were read by immunoSEQ multiplex PCR, and TCRdb kept only the in-frame ones, dropping some. The repertoire consists of around 150,000 clones, with roughly 75% occurring once and the leading ten covering around 11%. The sample taken for sequencing was PBMCs. These TCRs come from a man between 18 and 35 years old in good health and CMV-seropositive.

This chain uses TRBV28 with TRBJ1-6; D may be TRBD1 (6 bases). Between the trimmed V and J ends, which lost 10 bases and 9 bases, there was a span of 25 bases. Germline-derived CDR1 and CDR2 are MDHEN and SYDVKM. The CDR3 runs to 16 residues. CDR3 sequence (DNA): TGTGCCACCAGGAGGGCAGGGGCTGGGGATGGTTCACCCCTCCACTTT. Translation: CATRRAGAGDGSPLHF.

This clone came up a few times. This chain uses TRBV28 with TRBJ1-1; tentatively, D is TRBD1 (6 bases). V was trimmed by 7 bases and J by 0 bases, leaving 15 bases between them. This CDR3 spans 15 amino acids. The V gene's germline CDR1 is MDHEN and CDR2 SYDVKM. The CDR3 reads CASIPTGRVNTEAFF. The CDR3, as DNA: TGTGCCAGCATTCCCACAGGGCGAGTGAACACTGAAGCTTTCTTT.

The V call is TRBV19, the J call TRBJ1-3, with a weak D call TRBD1 (5 bases). The germline V gene encodes CDR1 LNHDA and CDR2 SQIVND (reference sequence). The CDR3 extends over 16 amino acids. Trimming left V 5 bases short and J 10 bases short, with 24 bases between. The CDR3 DNA follows: TGTGCCAGTAGTGCCGGACATAGCAGAACCAGAAGAACCATATATTTT. It specifies CASSAGHSRTRRTIYF.

The V and J genes are TRBV13 and TRBJ2-1; D is unresolved. CDR1 PRHDT and CDR2 FYEKMQ come from the germline V gene (reference sequence). V shed 5 bases and J shed 7 bases, with 15 bases lying between them. This CDR3 has 14 amino acids. The CDR3 DNA follows: TGTGCCAGCAGCACGCGGTCCTACCCTAATGAGCAGTTCTTC. It yields the protein CASSTRSYPNEQFF.

This chain links TRBV15 with TRBJ2-3; TRBD2 matches at 8 bases. CDR1 and CDR2 (germline): LNHNV, YYDKDF (reference sequence). Unmatched junction bases numbered 4, after V lost 9 bases and J lost 5 bases. The CDR3 is 12 residues long. The DNA of the CDR3 is TGTGCCACAAGCGGGAGAAGAGATACGCAGTATTTT. This translates into CATSGRRDTQYF.

The chain has TRBV7-9 and TRBJ1-2; 8 nucleotides line up with TRBD1. The CDR3 totals 17 residues. V shed 3 bases, J shed 4 bases, and the junction held 13 bases outside the gene matches. The germline V gene has CDR1 SEHNR and CDR2 FQNEAQ (reference sequence). The CDR3 sequence is CASSFLILDRGPYGYTF. CDR3 nucleotides: TGTGCCAGCAGCTTCTTGATTCTAGACAGGGGCCCCTATGGCTACACCTTC.

The chain uses TRBV27 and TRBJ2-2; D is possibly TRBD1 (5 bases). V was shortened by 11 bases and J by 6 bases, with 19 bases between the two germline ends. Germline-derived CDR1 and CDR2 are MNHEY and SMNVEV (reference sequence). CDR3 length equals 14 residues. CDR3 sequence (DNA): TGTGCCCTACGGACAAAGAAACCCCCCGGGGAGCTGTTTTTT. It codes for CALRTKKPPGELFF.